Described below is a single T cell receptor beta chain sequence and its context. A read error may produce the germline difference seen at one junction end. Using a J-beta primer mix together with a sample-barcoded 5' primer, a second PCR was run for about 6 to 11 cycles. There were at least 3 million CDR3-containing paired-end reads obtained from each sample. MiXCR, applied by TCRdb to the 5' RACE reads, yields one record per CDR3 protein. This table has 650,000 to 1,000,000 distinct CDR3 sequences, 35% to 40% appearing once. This sample was included in a study of blood T cells in healthy people across ages. The V gene's germline CDR1 is MNHEY and CDR2 SVGAGI. The CDR3 sequence is 14 residues long.

The sequence came from a man between 18 and 29 years old in good health. The rearrangement uses TRBV6-5 and TRBJ2-2; tentative D call: TRBD2 (6 bases). Sequenced sample: blood. Here the CDR3 DNA reads TGTGCCAGCAGTTACTCTAGCCAGGGCGGGGAGCTGATTTTT. Its protein is CASSYSSQGGELIF.